This T cell receptor beta chain was identified during a study of blood T cell repertoires in COVID-19. On the study more broadly: COVID-19 samples from acute and convalescent phases originated in the United States, Italy and Spain. T cells, B-cell-depleted T cells, or PBMCs provided the cDNA or gDNA that served as material.

Authors' data handling: The authors estimated nucleated cell counts from reference gene primer amplification. TCRdb's copy holds only in-frame clones and misses some; the assay was immunoSEQ multiplex PCR. The V and J calls and clone size were taken over from that table, and D and trimming were inferred from the DNA. The sample carries 130,000 or so clones, roughly 79% recorded once. Germline CDR1 and CDR2: MGHDK and SYGVNS. The CDR3 length is 14 residues. V was trimmed by 5 bases and J by 10 bases, leaving 20 bases between them. The clonotype originates from a human donor in a cohort sampled during active COVID-19. V usage is TRBV25-1 and J usage is TRBJ1-1, with D hard to call. Sample: peripheral blood. CDR3 sequence reads: CASSPQGSGRRAFF. As DNA, the CDR3 is TGTGCCAGCAGTCCCCAAGGGTCGGGGAGGAGAGCTTTCTTT.